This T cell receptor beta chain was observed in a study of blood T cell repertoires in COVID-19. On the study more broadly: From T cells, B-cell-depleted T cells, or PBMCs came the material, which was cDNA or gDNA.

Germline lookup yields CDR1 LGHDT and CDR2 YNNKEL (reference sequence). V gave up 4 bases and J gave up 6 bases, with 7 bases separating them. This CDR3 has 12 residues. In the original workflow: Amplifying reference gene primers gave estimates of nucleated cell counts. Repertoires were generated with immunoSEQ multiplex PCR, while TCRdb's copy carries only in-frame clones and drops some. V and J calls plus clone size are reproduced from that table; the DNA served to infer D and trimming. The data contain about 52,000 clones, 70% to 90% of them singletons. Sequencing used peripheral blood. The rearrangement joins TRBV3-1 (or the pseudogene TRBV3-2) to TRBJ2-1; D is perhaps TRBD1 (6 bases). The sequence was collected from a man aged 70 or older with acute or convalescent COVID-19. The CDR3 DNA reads TGTGCCAGCAGCCTACAGGGCAATGAGCAGTTCTTC. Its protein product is CASSLQGNEQFF.